This T cell receptor beta chain was observed in a study of T-cell reconstitution after alpha-beta-depleted transplantation in children. Points from the study as a whole: Fresh T-cell production supplied most of the T-cell counts and diversity seen one year after transplant. The origin of high day-60 TCRbeta diversity in some patients lay in surviving recipient T cells and thymic progenitors. Several hundred expanded graft clones reportedly gave rise to the alpha-beta T cells present about two months after transplant.

The authors prepared the TCRbeta library with unique molecular identifiers. TCRdb recomputed calls from the PCR reads with MiXCR, one row per CDR3 protein. The sample has under 400,000 distinct CDR3 sequences; over 20% are singletons. This clonotype was seen a handful of times. The antigen is unknown. Trimming removed 7 bases from V and 3 bases from J, with 15 bases in between. This CDR3 comprises 13 residues. Germline V gene data show CDR1 as SQVTM and CDR2 as ANQGSEA. The chain links TRBV29-1 to TRBJ1-2; a possible D gene is TRBD1 (5 bases). Source: PBMCs, mostly from graft donor cells, taken 180 days after TCRalphabeta/CD19-depleted stem cell transplant. This clonotype was sampled from a male patient aged 5 to 17 who had a stem cell transplant for acute lymphoblastic leukemia, so the T cells may come from the graft donor. CDR3 nucleotides: TGCAGCGCCGGAGACAGCCTCGACTATGGCTACACCTTC. It yields the protein CSAGDSLDYGYTF.